This T cell receptor beta chain appears in the sequencing data of a study of Graves' ophthalmopathy and Graves' hyperthyroidism. Study-wide results and caveats: Both an approximately 70% sensitivity and an approximately 72% specificity characterized the model's predictions of ophthalmopathy progression. Using a 13-signature model, the authors split ophthalmopathy from stable hyperthyroidism, with approximately 88% sensitivity and approximately 81% specificity.

As regards this clonotype: What it binds is unknown.

The ends were cut back, 1 base at V and 3 bases at J, with 6 bases in the middle. The CDR3 runs to 13 residues. Germline V gives CDR1 SGHTA, CDR2 FQGNSA. Ophthalmopathy was moderately-to-severely active, CAS at least 3, NOSPECS at least 4, lasting under 3 months. The authors used Ficoll-Paque density gradient centrifugation to separate PBMCs. The input was approximately 10 ml of fresh peripheral blood. Researchers took RNA transcripts and amplified TCR beta CDR3 regions from them. HTBI primers primed a first-round RT-PCR, and a second-round multiplex PCR followed. Each CDR3 protein gets one entry after TCRdb re-called the multiplex PCR reads with MiXCR. Altogether approximately 480,000 distinct CDR3 sequences are present, about 15% being singletons, with the ten largest covering more than 8.5%.

The sequence derives from a young woman with Graves' ophthalmopathy. The sequenced sample consisted of blood. The chain carries TRBV7-2 and TRBJ2-5; D not resolved. CDR3 bases: TGTGCCAGCAGCTTAGAGAGGAAAGAGACCCAGTACTTC. Translation: CASSLERKETQYF.